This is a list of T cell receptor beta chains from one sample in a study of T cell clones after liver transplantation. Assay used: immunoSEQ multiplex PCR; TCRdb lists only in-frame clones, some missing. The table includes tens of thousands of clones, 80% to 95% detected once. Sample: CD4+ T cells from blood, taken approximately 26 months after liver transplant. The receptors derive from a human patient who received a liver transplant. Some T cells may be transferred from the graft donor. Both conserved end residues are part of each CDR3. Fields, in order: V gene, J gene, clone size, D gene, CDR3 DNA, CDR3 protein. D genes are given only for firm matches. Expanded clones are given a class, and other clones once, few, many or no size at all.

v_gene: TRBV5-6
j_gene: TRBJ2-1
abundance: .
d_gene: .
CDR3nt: TGTGCCAGCAGCTTGCCCAGGGGTGGGTACAATGAGCAGTTCTTC
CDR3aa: CASSLPRGGYNEQFF

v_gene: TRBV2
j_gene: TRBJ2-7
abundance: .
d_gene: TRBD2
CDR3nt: TGTGCCAGCAGAACTTCTGGACTAGCGGGAGAAAAGTCCTACGAGCAGTACTTC
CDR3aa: CASRTSGLAGEKSYEQYF

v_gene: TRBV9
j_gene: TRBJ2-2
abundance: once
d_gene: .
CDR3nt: TGTGCCAGCAGCGTAGGACACCTCACCTCCACCGGGGAGCTGTTTTTT
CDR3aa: CASSVGHLTSTGELFF

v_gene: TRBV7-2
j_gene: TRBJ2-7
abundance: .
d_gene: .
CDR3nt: TGTGCCAGCAGCTCCCGGGTAGCCTACGAGCAGTACTTC
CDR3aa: CASSSRVAYEQYF

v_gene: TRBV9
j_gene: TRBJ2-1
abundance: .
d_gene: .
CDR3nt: TGTGCCAGCTCGCGCGCAGGATCCTACAATGAGCAGTTCTTC
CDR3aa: CASSRAGSYNEQFF

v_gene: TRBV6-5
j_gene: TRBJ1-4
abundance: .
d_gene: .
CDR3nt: TGTGCCAGCAGGGGTACAGGCTGGAATGAAAAACTGTTTTTT
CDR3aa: CASRGTGWNEKLFF

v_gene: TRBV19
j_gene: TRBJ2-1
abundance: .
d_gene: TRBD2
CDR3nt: TGTGCCAGTAGTATAGTAGCGGGAGCCTACAATGAGCAGTTCTTC
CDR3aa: CASSIVAGAYNEQFF

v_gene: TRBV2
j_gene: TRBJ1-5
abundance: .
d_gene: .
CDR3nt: TGTGCCAGCAGTAAAGGGGTTACGGGCAATCAGCCCCAGCATTTT
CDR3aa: CASSKGVTGNQPQHF

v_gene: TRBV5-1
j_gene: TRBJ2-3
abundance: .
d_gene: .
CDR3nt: TGCGCCAGCAGCTTGGGGACTAACACAGATACGCAGTATTTT
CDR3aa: CASSLGTNTDTQYF

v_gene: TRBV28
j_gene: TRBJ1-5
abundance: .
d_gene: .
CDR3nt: TGTGCCAGCAGTTTATGGGATCAGCCCCAGCATTTT
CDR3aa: CASSLWDQPQHF

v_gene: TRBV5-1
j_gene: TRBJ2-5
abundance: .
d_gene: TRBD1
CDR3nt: TGCGCCAGCAGCTTGGGACAGGGGTCGGAAGAGACCCAGTACTTC
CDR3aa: CASSLGQGSEETQYF

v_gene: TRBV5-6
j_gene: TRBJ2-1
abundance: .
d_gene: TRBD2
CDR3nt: TGTGCCAGCAGCTTGGTGGTCGCAGCGGGAGGGCAAGGAGAGCAGTTCTTC
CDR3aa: CASSLVVAAGGQGEQFF

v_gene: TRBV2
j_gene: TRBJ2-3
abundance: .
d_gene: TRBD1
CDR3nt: TGTGCCAGCAGTCAAAACAGGGGGAGCACAGATACGCAGTATTTT
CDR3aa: CASSQNRGSTDTQYF

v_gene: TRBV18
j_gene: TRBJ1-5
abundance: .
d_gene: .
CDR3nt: TGTGCCAGCCGAGGCGAAAATCAGCCCCAGCATTTT
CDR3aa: CASRGENQPQHF

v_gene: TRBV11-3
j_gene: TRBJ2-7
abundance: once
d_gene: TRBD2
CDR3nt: TGTGCCAGCAGGGGTGGGCGGGAGGAAGCTCCCTACGAGCAGTACTTC
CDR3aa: CASRGGREEAPYEQYF

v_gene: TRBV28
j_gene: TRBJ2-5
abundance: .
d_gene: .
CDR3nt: TGTGCCAGCAGTTTAAGGGGAGGGGGCCGGACCCAGTACTTC
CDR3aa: CASSLRGGGRTQYF

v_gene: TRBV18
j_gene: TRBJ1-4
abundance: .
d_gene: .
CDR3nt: TGTGCCAGCTCACCAGCCAGGGCAGGTGAAAAACTGTTTTTT
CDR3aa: CASSPARAGEKLFF

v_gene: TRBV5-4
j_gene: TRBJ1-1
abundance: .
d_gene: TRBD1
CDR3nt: TGTGCCAGCAGCGTGGACAGGGCGAACACTGAAGCTTTCTTT
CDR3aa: CASSVDRANTEAFF

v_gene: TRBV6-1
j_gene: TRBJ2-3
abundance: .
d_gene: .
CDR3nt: TGTGCCAGCAGTATTGTAGTTGGGACAGATACGCAGTATTTT
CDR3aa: CASSIVVGTDTQYF

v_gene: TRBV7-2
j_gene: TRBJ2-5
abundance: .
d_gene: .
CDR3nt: TGTGCCAGCAGCTTAGGAGTCACAGAGACCCAGTACTTC
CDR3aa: CASSLGVTETQYF

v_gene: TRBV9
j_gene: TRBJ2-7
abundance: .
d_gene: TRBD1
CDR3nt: TGTGCCAGCAGCGGGCGACCGGGACAGGCTACCTACGAGCAGTACTTC
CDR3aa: CASSGRPGQATYEQYF

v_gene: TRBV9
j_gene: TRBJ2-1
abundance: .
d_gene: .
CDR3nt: TGTGCCAGCAGCGTTCGGGATGTCTCCTACAATGAGCAGTTCTTC
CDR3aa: CASSVRDVSYNEQFF

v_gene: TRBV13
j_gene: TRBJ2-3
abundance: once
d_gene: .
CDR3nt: TGTGCCAGCAGCTCCCGGTCAGGGGCCCTCTTTGATACGCAGTATTTT
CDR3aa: CASSSRSGALFDTQYF

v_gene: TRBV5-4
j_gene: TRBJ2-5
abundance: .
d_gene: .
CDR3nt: TGTGCCAGCAGCCCGGGCCCGACGAGGGGCCAAGAGACCCAGTACTTC
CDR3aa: CASSPGPTRGQETQYF

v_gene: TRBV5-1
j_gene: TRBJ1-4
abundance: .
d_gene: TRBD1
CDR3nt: TGCGCCAGCAGCTTGATCGGACAGGCCCTAAATGAAAAACTGTTTTTT
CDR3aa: CASSLIGQALNEKLFF

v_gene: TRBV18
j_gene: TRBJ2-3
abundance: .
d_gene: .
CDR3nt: TGTGCCAGCTCACCACTGGCCGCGGTTAGCACAGATACGCAGTATTTT
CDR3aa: CASSPLAAVSTDTQYF

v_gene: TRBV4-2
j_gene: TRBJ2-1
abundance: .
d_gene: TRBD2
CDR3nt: TGTGCCAGCAGCCGAACTAGCGGTCGAGGGGCCTACAATGAGCAGTTCTTC
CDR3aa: CASSRTSGRGAYNEQFF

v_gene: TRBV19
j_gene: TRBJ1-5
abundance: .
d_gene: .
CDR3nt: TGTGCCAGTAGTATGTCGGATCAGCCCCAGCATTTT
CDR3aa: CASSMSDQPQHF

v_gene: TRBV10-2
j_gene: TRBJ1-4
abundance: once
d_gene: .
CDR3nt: TGCGCCAGCAAGTCGGCAGCCGCAACTAATGAAAAACTGTTTTTT
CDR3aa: CASKSAAATNEKLFF

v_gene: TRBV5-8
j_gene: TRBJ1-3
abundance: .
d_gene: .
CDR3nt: TGTGCCAGCAGCTTGTATCAGGGGTCTGGAAACACCATATATTTT
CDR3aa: CASSLYQGSGNTIYF

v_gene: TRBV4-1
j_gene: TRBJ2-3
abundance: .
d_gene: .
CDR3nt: TGCGCCAGCAGCCAAGGTTATAGCGGTTCCACAGATACGCAGTATTTT
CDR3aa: CASSQGYSGSTDTQYF

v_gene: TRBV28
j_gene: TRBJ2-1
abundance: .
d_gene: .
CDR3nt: TGTGCCAGCAGTTTACGGCGACTCAGGGATAGCTCCTCTGAGCAGTTCTTC
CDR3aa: CASSLRRLRDSSSEQFF

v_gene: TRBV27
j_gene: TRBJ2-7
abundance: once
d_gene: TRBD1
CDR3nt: TGTGCCAGCAGTGTGGGACAGAACTACGAGCAGTACTTC
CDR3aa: CASSVGQNYEQYF

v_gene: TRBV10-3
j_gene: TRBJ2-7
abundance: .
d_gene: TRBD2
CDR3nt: TGTGCCATCAGTGACTCACTAGCGCCCGAGCAGTACTTC
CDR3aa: CAISDSLAPEQYF

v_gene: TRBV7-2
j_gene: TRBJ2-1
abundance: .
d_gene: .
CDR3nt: TGTGCCAGCAGCCAACCAGCGGGCGGGCAGTTCTTC
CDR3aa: CASSQPAGGQFF

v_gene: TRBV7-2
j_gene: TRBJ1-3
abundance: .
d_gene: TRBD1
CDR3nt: TGTGCCAGCAGCCTACTTTCACAGGGGGCAGCCGGAAACACCATATATTTT
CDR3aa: CASSLLSQGAAGNTIYF

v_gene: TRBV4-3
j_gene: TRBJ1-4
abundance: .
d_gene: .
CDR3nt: TGCGCCAGCAGCCAACCCGTTGGACAGATACATAATGAAAAACTGTTTTTT
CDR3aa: CASSQPVGQIHNEKLFF